One T cell receptor beta chain is described in this entry. This CDR3 is 15 amino acids long. Looked up from germline, CDR1 is SGDLS and CDR2 is YYNGEE. Trimming shortened V by 0 bases and J by 6 bases, and 13 bases separated the two germline ends. The sample belongs to a study of blood T cell repertoires in COVID-19. TCRdb keeps only in-frame clones here, not all; method: immunoSEQ multiplex PCR. The repertoire includes about 99,000 clones, around 84% of them detected once, and 10% to 15% sits in the top ten. This sequence was found in an older woman in a cohort sampled during active or convalescent COVID-19. The chain combines TRBV9 with TRBJ2-1; D possibly corresponds to TRBD2 (7 bases). Sequencing used peripheral blood. CDR3 bases: TGTGCCAGCAGCGTAGGGGGGGGGCCGGGCAATGAGCAGTTCTTC. This encodes CASSVGGGPGNEQFF.